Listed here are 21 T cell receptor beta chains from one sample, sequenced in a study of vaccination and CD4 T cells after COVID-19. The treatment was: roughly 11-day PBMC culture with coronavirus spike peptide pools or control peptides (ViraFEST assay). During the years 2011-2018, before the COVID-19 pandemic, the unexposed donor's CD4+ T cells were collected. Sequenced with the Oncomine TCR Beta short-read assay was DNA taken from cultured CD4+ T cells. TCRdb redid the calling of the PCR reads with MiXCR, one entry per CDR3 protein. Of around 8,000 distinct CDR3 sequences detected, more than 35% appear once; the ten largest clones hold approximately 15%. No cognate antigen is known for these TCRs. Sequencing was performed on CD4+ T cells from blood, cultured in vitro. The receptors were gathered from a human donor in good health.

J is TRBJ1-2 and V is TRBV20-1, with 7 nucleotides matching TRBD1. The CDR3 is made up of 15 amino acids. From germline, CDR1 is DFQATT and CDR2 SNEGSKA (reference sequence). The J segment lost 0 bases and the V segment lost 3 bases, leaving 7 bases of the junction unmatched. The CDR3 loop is CSASAGTAANYGYTF. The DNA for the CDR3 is TGCAGTGCTAGCGCCGGGACAGCCGCTAACTATGGCTACACCTTC.

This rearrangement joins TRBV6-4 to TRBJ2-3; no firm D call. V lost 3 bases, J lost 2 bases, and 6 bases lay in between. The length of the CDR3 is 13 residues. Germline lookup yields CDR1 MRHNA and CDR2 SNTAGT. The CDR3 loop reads CASSETPTDTQYF. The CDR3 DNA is TGTGCCAGCAGTGAGACCCCCACAGATACGCAGTATTTT.

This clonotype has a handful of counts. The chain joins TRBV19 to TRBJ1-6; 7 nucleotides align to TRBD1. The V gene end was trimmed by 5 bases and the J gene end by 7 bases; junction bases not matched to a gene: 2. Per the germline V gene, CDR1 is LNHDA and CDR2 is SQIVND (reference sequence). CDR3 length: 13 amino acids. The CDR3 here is CASSGDSNSPLHF. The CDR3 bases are TGTGCCAGTAGTGGGGACAGCAATTCACCCCTCCACTTT.

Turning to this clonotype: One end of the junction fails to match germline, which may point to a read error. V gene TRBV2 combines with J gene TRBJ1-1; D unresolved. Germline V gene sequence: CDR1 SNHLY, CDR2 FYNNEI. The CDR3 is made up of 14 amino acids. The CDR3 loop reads CASSIVTMNTETFF. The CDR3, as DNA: TGTGCCAGCAGTATTGTTACGATGAACACTGAAACTTTCTTT. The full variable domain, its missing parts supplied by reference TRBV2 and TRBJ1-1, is EPEVTQTPSHQVTQMGQEVILRCVPISNHLYFYWYRQILGQKVEFLVSFYNNEISEKSEIFDDQFSVERPDGSNFTLKIRSTKLEDSAMYFCASSIVTMNTETFFGQGTRLTVV.

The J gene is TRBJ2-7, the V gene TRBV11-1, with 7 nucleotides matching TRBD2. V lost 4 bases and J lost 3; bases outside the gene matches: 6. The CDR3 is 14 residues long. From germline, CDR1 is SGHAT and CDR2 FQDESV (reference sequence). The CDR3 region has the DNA TGTGCCAGCAGCTCGACGGGGGGTTACTACGAGCAGTACTTC. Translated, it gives CASSSTGGYYEQYF.

The CDR3 sequence: CASSLAGAAYEQYF. The CDR3 DNA is TGTGCCAGCAGCTTAGCGGGGGCAGCCTACGAGCAGTACTTC. The chain has TRBV28 and TRBJ2-7, with 9 bases aligning to TRBD2. The CDR3 covers 14 residues. After removal of 6 bases from V and 2 bases from J, the junction contained 5 bases not matched to a gene. Germline CDR1 reads MDHEN; CDR2 reads SYDVKM.

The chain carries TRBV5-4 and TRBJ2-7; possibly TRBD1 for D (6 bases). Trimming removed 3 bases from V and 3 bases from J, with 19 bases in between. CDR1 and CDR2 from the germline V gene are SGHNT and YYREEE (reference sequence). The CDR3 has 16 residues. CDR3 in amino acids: CASSSQVGTGNYEQYF. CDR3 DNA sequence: TGTGCCAGCAGCTCGCAAGTCGGTACAGGGAACTACGAGCAGTACTTC.

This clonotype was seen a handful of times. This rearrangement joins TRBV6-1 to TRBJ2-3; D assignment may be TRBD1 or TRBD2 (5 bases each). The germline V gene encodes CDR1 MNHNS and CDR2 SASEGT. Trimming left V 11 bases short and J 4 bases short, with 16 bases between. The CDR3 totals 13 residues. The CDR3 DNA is TGTGCCCTGAGTGGGGGAATATCAGATACGCAGTATTTT. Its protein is CALSGGISDTQYF.

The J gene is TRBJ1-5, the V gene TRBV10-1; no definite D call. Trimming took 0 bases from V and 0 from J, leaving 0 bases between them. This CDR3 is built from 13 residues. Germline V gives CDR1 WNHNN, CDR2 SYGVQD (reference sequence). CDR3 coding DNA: TGCGCCAGCAGTGAGTCTAGCAATCAGCCCCAGCATTTT. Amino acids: CASSESSNQPQHF.

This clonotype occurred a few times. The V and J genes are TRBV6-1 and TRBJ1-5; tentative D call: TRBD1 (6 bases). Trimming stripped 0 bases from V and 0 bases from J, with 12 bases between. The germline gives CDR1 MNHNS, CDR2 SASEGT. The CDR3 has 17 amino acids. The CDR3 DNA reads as TGTGCCAGCAGTGAAGCGCTTCGGACAGATAGCAATCAGCCCCAGCATTTT. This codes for CASSEALRTDSNQPQHF.

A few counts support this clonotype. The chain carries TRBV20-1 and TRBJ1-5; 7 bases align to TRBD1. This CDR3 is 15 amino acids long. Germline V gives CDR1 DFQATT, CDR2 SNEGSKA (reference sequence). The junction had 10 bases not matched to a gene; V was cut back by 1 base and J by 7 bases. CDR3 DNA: TGCAGTGCTAGAGGACGATACAGGGGAGGGCAGCCCCAGCATTTT. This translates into CSARGRYRGGQPQHF.

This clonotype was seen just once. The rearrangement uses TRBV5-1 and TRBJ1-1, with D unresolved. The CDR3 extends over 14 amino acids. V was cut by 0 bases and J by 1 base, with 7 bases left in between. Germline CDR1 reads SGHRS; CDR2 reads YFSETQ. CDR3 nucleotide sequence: TGCGCCAGCAGCTTGGAGGTGCGGAACACTGAAGCTTTCTTT. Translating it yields CASSLEVRNTEAFF.

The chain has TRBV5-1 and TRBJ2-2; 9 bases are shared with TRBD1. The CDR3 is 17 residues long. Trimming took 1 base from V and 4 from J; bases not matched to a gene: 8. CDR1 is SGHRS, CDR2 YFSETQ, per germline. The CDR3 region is CASSLIGQGSATGELFF. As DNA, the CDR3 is TGCGCCAGCAGCTTGATTGGACAGGGGAGTGCCACCGGGGAGCTGTTTTTT. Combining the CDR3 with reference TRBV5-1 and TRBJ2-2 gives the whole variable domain KAGVTQTPRYLIKTRGQQVTLSCSPISGHRSVSWYQQTPGQGLQFLFEYFSETQRNKGNFPGRFSGRQFSNSRSEMNVSTLELGDSALYLCASSLIGQGSATGELFFGEGSRLTVL.

CDR3 DNA: TGTGCCAGCAGATCCCCGGAGGTGGGCTATGGCTACACCTTC. Translating gives CASRSPEVGYGYTF. The V gene is TRBV6-1, the J gene TRBJ1-2, with D unresolved. CDR1 and CDR2 (germline): MNHNS, SASEGT. V dropped 6 bases and J dropped 4 bases, with 15 bases sitting between them. The CDR3 consists of 14 residues.

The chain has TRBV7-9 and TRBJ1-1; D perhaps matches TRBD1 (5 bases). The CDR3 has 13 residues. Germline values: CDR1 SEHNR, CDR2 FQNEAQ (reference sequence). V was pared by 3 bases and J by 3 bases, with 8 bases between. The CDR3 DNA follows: TGTGCCAGCAGCTTTGTAGGGGACACTGAAGCTTTCTTT. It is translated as CASSFVGDTEAFF.

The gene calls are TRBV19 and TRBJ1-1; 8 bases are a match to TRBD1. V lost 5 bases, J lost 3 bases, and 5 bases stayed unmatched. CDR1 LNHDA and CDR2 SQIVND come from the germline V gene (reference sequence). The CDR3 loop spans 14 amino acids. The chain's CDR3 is CASSEQGAYTEAFF. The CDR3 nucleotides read TGTGCCAGTAGTGAGCAGGGGGCGTACACTGAAGCTTTCTTT.

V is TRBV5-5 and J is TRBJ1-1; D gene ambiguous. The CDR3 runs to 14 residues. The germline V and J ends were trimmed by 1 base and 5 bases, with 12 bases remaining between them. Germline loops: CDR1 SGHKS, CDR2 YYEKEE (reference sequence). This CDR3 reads CASSLYDRGTEAFF. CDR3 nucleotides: TGTGCCAGCAGCTTGTATGACCGTGGGACTGAAGCTTTCTTT.

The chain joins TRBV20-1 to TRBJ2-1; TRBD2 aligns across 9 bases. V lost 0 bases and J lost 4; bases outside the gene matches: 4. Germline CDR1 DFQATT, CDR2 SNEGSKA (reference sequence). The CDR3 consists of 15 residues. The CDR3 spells CSARDRLAGYNEQFF. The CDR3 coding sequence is TGCAGTGCTAGAGATCGCCTAGCGGGGTACAATGAGCAGTTCTTC.

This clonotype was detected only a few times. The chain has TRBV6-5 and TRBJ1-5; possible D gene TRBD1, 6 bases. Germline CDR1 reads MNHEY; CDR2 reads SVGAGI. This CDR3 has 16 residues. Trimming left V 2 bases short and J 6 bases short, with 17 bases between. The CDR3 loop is CASSYGGSRGAQPQHF. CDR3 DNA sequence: TGTGCCAGCAGTTACGGGGGCAGTCGTGGGGCTCAGCCCCAGCATTTT.

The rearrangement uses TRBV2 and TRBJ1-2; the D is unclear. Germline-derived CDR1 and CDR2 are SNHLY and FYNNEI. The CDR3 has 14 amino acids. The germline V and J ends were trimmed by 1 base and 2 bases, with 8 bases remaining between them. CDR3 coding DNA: TGTGCCAGCAGTGAAGGCCAGGCGAACTATGGCTACACCTTC. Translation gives CASSEGQANYGYTF.

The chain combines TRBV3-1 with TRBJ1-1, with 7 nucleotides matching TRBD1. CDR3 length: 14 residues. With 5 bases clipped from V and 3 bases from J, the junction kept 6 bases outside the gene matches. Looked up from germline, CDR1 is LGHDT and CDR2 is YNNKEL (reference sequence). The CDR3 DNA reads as TGTGCCAGCAGCTTCAGGGGGGGGGACACTGAAGCTTTCTTT. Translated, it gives CASSFRGGDTEAFF.